The 15 T cell receptor beta chains below were found in one sample sequenced in a study of shared clonotypes between healthy human individuals. Measured with immunoSEQ multiplex PCR; TCRdb has only the in-frame clones, and not every one. The sample comprises 850,000 to 1,200,000 clones, approximately 72% of which are singletons, and approximately 1.5% rests with the top ten. The sequenced material came from memory CD4+ T cells sorted from blood. Stated subset: CD45RA-negative fraction. These receptors all stem from a man between 18 and 35 years old in good health.

The chain links TRBV10-3 to TRBJ2-7; unclear D gene. V lost 8 bases, J lost 2 bases, and 4 bases lay in between. The CDR3 contains 10 residues. Germline V gene lookup returns CDR1 ENHRY and CDR2 SYGVKD. In DNA form, the CDR3 reads TGTGCCATCGGTACCTACGAGCAGTACTTC. Translation gives CAIGTYEQYF.

This chain links TRBV7-3 with TRBJ2-6; the match to TRBD1 covers 11 bases. CDR3 length: 16 amino acids. The ends lost 5 bases at V and 3 bases at J; junction bases unmatched: 3. Looked up from germline, CDR1 is SGHTA and CDR2 is FQGTGA. CDR3 protein: CASSGQGALGANVLTF. CDR3 sequence (DNA): TGTGCCAGCAGCGGACAGGGGGCGCTTGGGGCCAACGTCCTGACTTTC.

This chain links TRBV27 with TRBJ2-7, with TRBD2 matching over 12 bases. The CDR3 is 16 amino acids. Germline assignment: CDR1 MNHEY and CDR2 SMNVEV (reference sequence). V lost 5 bases and J lost 0; bases outside the gene matches: 5. In DNA form, the CDR3 reads TGTGCCAGCAGTCTCGCGGGACTAGCGGGCTCCTACGAGCAGTACTTC. Translated: CASSLAGLAGSYEQYF.

The chain links TRBV7-9 to TRBJ2-1, with a tentative D call TRBD1 (6 bases). This CDR3 is built from 12 residues. The germline V gene has CDR1 SEHNR and CDR2 FQNEAQ (reference sequence). Deletions cut 5 bases from V and 9 bases from J, with 11 bases between. CDR3 nucleotides: TGTGCCAGCAGCACGACAGGCGGTGAGCAGTTCTTC. This encodes CASSTTGGEQFF.

This clone was seen only once. V gene TRBV6-5 combines with J gene TRBJ2-7; D is ambiguous. V lost 8 bases and J lost 7, with 3 bases in between. The CDR3 runs 8 residues. CDR1 is MNHEY, CDR2 SVGAGI, per germline. CDR3 loop: CASLEQYF. Written as DNA, the CDR3 is TGTGCCAGCCTAGAGCAGTACTTC.

This chain joins TRBV28 and TRBJ2-1; 9 nucleotides agree with TRBD2. Germline loops: CDR1 MDHEN, CDR2 SYDVKM. The CDR3 spans 15 residues. V was clipped by 5 bases and J by 0 bases; unmatched bases: 2. This CDR3 reads CASSGSGGSYNEQFF. For the CDR3, the DNA is TGTGCCAGCAGTGGTAGCGGGGGCTCCTACAATGAGCAGTTCTTC.

The chain has TRBV6-1 and TRBJ1-1, with unresolved D. Germline CDR1 reads MNHNS; CDR2 reads SASEGT. This CDR3 comprises 12 residues. The V end was cut by 7 bases, the J end by 7 bases, with 13 bases between. The CDR3 coding sequence is TGTGCCAGCAATCCGGGAGCAGTTGAAGCTTTCTTT. Its translation: CASNPGAVEAFF.

V usage is TRBV10-1 and J usage is TRBJ1-5; possibly TRBD1 for D (5 bases). Germline-derived CDR1 and CDR2 are WNHNN and SYGVQD (reference sequence). The CDR3 is 12 residues long. With 6 bases removed from V and 16 bases from J, the gap between germline ends came to 19 bases. Here the CDR3 DNA reads TGCGCCAGCAGGGGGGAGCGGGACGACGCCCATTTT. Residues: CASRGERDDAHF.

The chain uses TRBV9 and TRBJ2-6, with 8 bases identical to TRBD1. Germline CDR1 reads SGDLS; CDR2 reads YYNGEE. CDR3 length: 15 amino acids. V trimming: 3 bases; J trimming: 4 bases; junction bases outside the gene matches: 3. CDR3 coding DNA: TGTGCCAGCAGCGCCCGGACAGGGGGGGCCAACGTCCTGACTTTC. It translates to CASSARTGGANVLTF. Full variable domain (rest looked up from reference TRBV9 and TRBJ2-6): DSGVTQTPKHLITATGQRVTLRCSPRSGDLSVYWYQQSLDQGLQFLIQYYNGEERAKGNILERFSAQQFPDLHSELNLSSLELGDSALYFCASSARTGGANVLTFGAGSRLTVL.

V gene TRBV27 combines with J gene TRBJ1-1; D gene unclear. Germline V gene sequence: CDR1 MNHEY, CDR2 SMNVEV (reference sequence). Trimming took off 2 bases at V and 4 bases at J, with 14 bases between the two ends. The CDR3 has 15 amino acids. CDR3 residues: CASSLNGPFSTEAFF. CDR3 in DNA: TGTGCCAGCAGTTTAAACGGCCCCTTTAGCACTGAAGCTTTCTTT.

The chain uses TRBV2 and TRBJ2-1; D unresolved. Trimming pared 9 bases from V and 3 bases from J, leaving 21 bases between. The germline CDR1 and CDR2 sequences are SNHLY and FYNNEI. This CDR3 spans 16 amino acids. In DNA, the CDR3 is TGTGCCAGGCAAAAGAGTCTAGAAACTCTCTACAATGAGCAGTTCTTC. It translates to CARQKSLETLYNEQFF.

This clone was seen only once. The chain couples TRBV7-8 to TRBJ2-2; D gene ambiguous. Between the trimmed V and J ends, which lost 5 bases and 1 base, there was a span of 11 bases. The CDR3 runs to 15 residues. Per germline, CDR1 SGHVS and CDR2 FQNEAQ. As DNA, the CDR3 is TGTGCCAGCAGCAACCTGGCTATGAACACCGGGGAGCTGTTTTTT. It translates to CASSNLAMNTGELFF.

This clone was observed a handful of times. The genes are TRBV5-1 and TRBJ1-2; 9 positions match TRBD1. V lost 4 bases, J lost 8 bases, and 9 bases stayed unmatched. Germline-derived CDR1 and CDR2 are SGHRS and YFSETQ. The CDR3 extends over 14 amino acids. The CDR3 nucleotides read TGCGCCAGCAGCGGGATAACAGGGGGCGACGGCTACACCTTC. This sequence encodes CASSGITGGDGYTF.

This clone occurred a few times. The chain joins TRBV2 to TRBJ1-6, with a weak D call TRBD1 (6 bases). V was cut by 5 bases and J by 5 bases, with 7 bases left in between. The CDR3 has 13 residues. Germline CDR1 SNHLY, CDR2 FYNNEI. The CDR3 loop is CASSNRDNSPLHF. CDR3 DNA: TGTGCCAGCAGTAACAGGGATAATTCACCCCTCCACTTT. The variable domain in full, completed from reference TRBV2 and TRBJ1-6, reads EPEVTQTPSHQVTQMGQEVILRCVPISNHLYFYWYRQILGQKVEFLVSFYNNEISEKSEIFDDQFSVERPDGSNFTLKIRSTKLEDSAMYFCASSNRDNSPLHFGNGTRLTVT.

V and J are TRBV5-1 and TRBJ2-7; tentative D call: TRBD1 (6 bases). CDR3 length: 15 amino acids. Germline V gives CDR1 SGHRS, CDR2 YFSETQ. V was shortened by 4 bases and J by 4 bases, with 18 bases between the two germline ends. The CDR3 spells CASSPTGLELYEQYF. Written as DNA, the CDR3 is TGCGCCAGCAGCCCTACAGGGTTGGAACTATACGAGCAGTACTTC.